The 17 T cell receptor beta chains below all came from one sample that was sequenced in a study of lymphopenia after photon versus proton radiotherapy (dated by TCRdb to between 2018 and 2021). The library was built by means of the immunoSEQ multiplex PCR assay. TCRdb retrieved this table from immuneACCESS and kept in-frame rearrangements only. Not all clones are present; in checked studies, unresolved V genes account for under half, and no reason is known for the remainder. The sample contains 77,000 or so clones, around four fifths of them found a single time. The ten largest clones take up roughly 1.4% of the sample. The input for sequencing was peripheral blood, taken from a patient treated with proton-based radiotherapy. The receptor set was obtained from a man in his fifties or sixties with pancreatic cancer.

The rearrangement uses TRBV30 and TRBJ1-5; a weak D match, TRBD1 (6 bases). The ends were cut back, 3 bases at V and 2 bases at J, with 11 bases in the middle. This CDR3 spans 14 amino acids. Germline CDR1 reads GTSNPN; CDR2 reads SVGIG (reference sequence). The CDR3 bases are TGTGCCTGGAGCACAGGGCTGGGCAATCAGCCCCAGCATTTT. It codes for CAWSTGLGNQPQHF.

This clone was seen a few times. This chain links TRBV6-5 with TRBJ1-2; no reliable D call. Trimming left V 0 bases short and J 6 bases short, with 11 bases between. The germline V gene encodes CDR1 MNHEY and CDR2 SVGAGI. This CDR3 has 14 residues. CDR3 amino acids: CASSYSNLRDGYTF. In DNA, the CDR3 is TGTGCCAGCAGTTACTCGAACCTAAGAGATGGCTACACCTTC.

V usage is TRBV5-1 and J usage is TRBJ2-2; D is unclear. CDR3 size: 14 residues. Trimming stripped 0 bases from V and 2 bases from J, with 5 bases between. CDR1 and CDR2 (germline): SGHRS, YFSETQ. In DNA, the CDR3 is TGCGCCAGCAGCTTGGCCTTAAACACCGGGGAGCTGTTTTTT. Encoded protein: CASSLALNTGELFF.

The genes are TRBV28 and TRBJ2-7; TRBD1 matches 7 bases. The V gene's germline CDR1 is MDHEN and CDR2 SYDVKM. J lost 2 bases, V lost 5 bases, and 6 bases had no gene match. This CDR3 is 14 amino acids long. This chain's CDR3 is CASSTRDSTYEQYF. The CDR3 DNA follows: TGTGCCAGCAGTACAAGGGACAGTACCTACGAGCAGTACTTC.

The chain carries TRBV2 and TRBJ2-1, with TRBD1 identical over 10 bases. Germline trimming cut 7 bases from V and 10 bases from J; bases unmatched to any gene: 13. This CDR3 contains 15 residues. Germline CDR1 reads SNHLY; CDR2 reads FYNNEI. The CDR3 region is CASTKGGQGLIEQFF. The CDR3 region has the DNA TGTGCCAGCACGAAGGGGGGACAGGGGCTTATAGAGCAGTTCTTC.

The chain is built from TRBV9 and TRBJ2-1; D remains unclear. V was trimmed by 0 bases and J by 4 bases, leaving 8 bases between them. Per the germline V gene, CDR1 is SGDLS and CDR2 is YYNGEE. The CDR3 length is 14 residues. The CDR3 DNA reads as TGTGCCAGCAGCGTAGGGCAGGCGTACAATGAGCAGTTCTTC. It yields the protein CASSVGQAYNEQFF.

The chain uses TRBV6-1 and TRBJ1-1; D call uncertain. Germline V lookup: CDR1 MNHNS, CDR2 SASEGT. The V end lost 6 bases, the J end lost 1 base, and 12 bases lay between the germline ends. The CDR3 has 14 amino acids. Written as DNA, the CDR3 is TGTGCCAGCAGAGGCAGTACAGCGAACACTGAAGCTTTCTTT. It specifies CASRGSTANTEAFF.

V and J are TRBV7-3 and TRBJ2-1; 12 bases agree with TRBD2. This CDR3 has 15 amino acids. V lost 6 bases to trimming and J lost 7 bases; unmatched junction nucleotides: 7. From germline, CDR1 is SGHTA and CDR2 FQGTGA. The CDR3 region is CASSLTSGSGNEQFF. In DNA form, the CDR3 reads TGTGCCAGCAGTCTGACTAGCGGGAGTGGGAATGAGCAGTTCTTC.

This chain joins TRBV28 and TRBJ1-2; D ambiguous. The germline CDR1 and CDR2 sequences are MDHEN and SYDVKM. V was shortened by 5 bases and J by 8 bases, with 12 bases between the two germline ends. The CDR3 totals 12 residues. The CDR3 nucleotides read TGTGCCAGCAGTCTCACTCAGAAGGGCTACACCTTC. This codes for CASSLTQKGYTF.

V usage is TRBV4-3 and J usage is TRBJ2-1; 8 nucleotides line up with TRBD2. The germline V gene encodes CDR1 LGHNA and CDR2 YSLEER. V was pared by 0 bases and J by 4 bases, with 8 bases of the junction left unmatched. There are 17 residues in the CDR3. CDR3 sequence (DNA): TGCGCCAGCAGCCAAGATCATACAAGCGGGAGTTACAATGAGCAGTTCTTC. It specifies CASSQDHTSGSYNEQFF.

The chain recombines TRBV10-2 with TRBJ2-5, with 7 bases aligning to TRBD2. The last part of the DNA fits TRBJ2-7 better; the J call may be wrong. This CDR3 spans 15 amino acids. Looked up from germline, CDR1 is WSHSY and CDR2 is SAAADI. In nucleotides, the CDR3 is TGCGCCAGCAGTGAGTCGGGAGGGAATCGGTACGAGCAGTACTTC. Its translation is CASSESGGNRYEQYF.

As regards this clone: The germline gene is not matched at one end of the junction; a read error may be the cause. The chain recombines TRBV7-3 with TRBJ2-1; D is perhaps TRBD2 (5 bases). Germline CDR1 is SGHTA and CDR2 is FQGTGA. The length of the CDR3 is 13 residues. The CDR3 sequence is CASSSTPGNAQFF. The DNA of the CDR3 is TGTGCCAGCAGCTCCACCCCCGGGAATGCGCAGTTCTTC.

The chain combines TRBV18 with TRBJ2-7; 8 nucleotides match TRBD2. The CDR3 length is 15 residues. The trim removed 4 bases at V and 6 bases at J, leaving 11 bases unmatched. The germline V gene has CDR1 KGHSH and CDR2 LQKENI. This chain's CDR3 is CASSLGGRSLSEQYF. The DNA for the CDR3 is TGTGCCAGCTCACTGGGCGGGAGGAGTTTAAGCGAGCAGTACTTC. The full variable domain, rest sourced from reference TRBV18 and TRBJ2-7, is NAGVMQNPRHLVRRRGQEARLRCSPMKGHSHVYWYRQLPEEGLKFMVYLQKENIIDESGMPKERFSAEFPKEGPSILRIQQVVRGDSAAYFCASSLGGRSLSEQYFGPGTRLTVT.

Only a few counts were recorded for this clone. V usage is TRBV7-9 and J usage is TRBJ2-7; 14 bases match TRBD2. V gave up 4 bases and J gave up 1 base; unmatched junction bases: 3. Germline lookup yields CDR1 SEHNR and CDR2 FQNEAQ (reference sequence). This CDR3 contains 16 residues. As DNA, the CDR3 is TGTGCCAGCAGCTGGACTAGCGGGAGGAATTCCTACGAGCAGTACTTC. This codes for CASSWTSGRNSYEQYF.

The chain has TRBV28 and TRBJ1-5, with TRBD1 matching over 8 bases. The ends lost 10 bases at V and 7 bases at J; junction bases unmatched: 12. The CDR3 runs 14 residues. The germline V gene has CDR1 MDHEN and CDR2 SYDVKM. CDR3 in amino acids: CAILDRGLGQPQHF. The CDR3 DNA is TGTGCCATCCTCGACAGGGGACTAGGCCAGCCCCAGCATTTT.

This clone has only one observation. This chain links TRBV7-9 with TRBJ2-2; the D gene is possibly TRBD1 (6 bases). V lost 5 bases to trimming and J lost 5 bases, with 18 bases between them. CDR1 and CDR2 from the germline V gene are SEHNR and FQNEAQ (reference sequence). This CDR3 is built from 16 residues. CDR3 amino acids: CASSPRQAGGTGELFF. The CDR3 region has the DNA TGTGCCAGCAGCCCCCGACAGGCGGGCGGGACCGGGGAGCTGTTTTTT.

A single count supports this clone. The chain links TRBV5-6 to TRBJ2-5; weak D call: TRBD2 (5 bases). CDR1 is SGHDT, CDR2 YYEEEE, per germline. V gave up 3 bases and J gave up 4 bases, with 13 bases separating them. The CDR3 runs to 14 residues. In DNA form, the CDR3 reads TGTGCCAGCAGCTCTGGACTTACTTTAGAGACCCAGTACTTC. Protein product: CASSSGLTLETQYF.